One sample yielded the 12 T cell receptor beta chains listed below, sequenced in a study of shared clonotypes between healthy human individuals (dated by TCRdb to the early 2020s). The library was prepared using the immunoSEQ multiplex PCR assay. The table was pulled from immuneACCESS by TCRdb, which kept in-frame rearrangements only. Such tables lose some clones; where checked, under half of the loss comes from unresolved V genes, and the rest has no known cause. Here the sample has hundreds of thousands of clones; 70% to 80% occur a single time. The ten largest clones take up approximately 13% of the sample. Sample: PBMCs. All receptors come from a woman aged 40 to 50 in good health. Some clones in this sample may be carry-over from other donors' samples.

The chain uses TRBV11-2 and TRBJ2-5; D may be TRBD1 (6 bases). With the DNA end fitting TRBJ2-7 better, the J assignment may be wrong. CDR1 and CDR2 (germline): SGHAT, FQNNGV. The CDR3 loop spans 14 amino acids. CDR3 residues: CASSLVSPGAEQYF. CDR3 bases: TGTGCCAGCAGCTTAGTCTCCCCAGGGGCCGAGCAGTACTTC.

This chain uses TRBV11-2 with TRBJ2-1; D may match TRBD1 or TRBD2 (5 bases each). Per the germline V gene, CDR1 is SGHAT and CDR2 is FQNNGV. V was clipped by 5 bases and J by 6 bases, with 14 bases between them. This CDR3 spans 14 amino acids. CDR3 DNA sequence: TGTGCCAGCAGCCCCGGGACGCCACCCAATGAGCAGTTCTTC. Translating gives CASSPGTPPNEQFF. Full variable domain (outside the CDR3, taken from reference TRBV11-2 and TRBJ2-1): EAGVAQSPRYKIIEKRQSVAFWCNPISGHATLYWYQQILGQGPKLLIQFQNNGVVDDSQLPKDRFSAERLKGVDSTLKIQPAKLEDSAVYLCASSPGTPPNEQFFGPGTRLTVL.

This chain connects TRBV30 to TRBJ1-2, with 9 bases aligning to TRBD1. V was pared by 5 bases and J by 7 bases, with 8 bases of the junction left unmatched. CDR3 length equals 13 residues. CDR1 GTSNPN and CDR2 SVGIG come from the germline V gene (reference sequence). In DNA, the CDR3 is TGTGCCTGGTCCCACAGGGGGCGAAGTGGCTACACCTTC. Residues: CAWSHRGRSGYTF. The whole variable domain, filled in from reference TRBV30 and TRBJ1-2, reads SQTIHQWPATLVQPVGSPLSLECTVEGTSNPNLYWYRQAAGRGLQLLFYSVGIGQISSEVPQNLSASRPQDRQFILSSKKLLLSDSGFYLCAWSHRGRSGYTFGSGTRLTVV.

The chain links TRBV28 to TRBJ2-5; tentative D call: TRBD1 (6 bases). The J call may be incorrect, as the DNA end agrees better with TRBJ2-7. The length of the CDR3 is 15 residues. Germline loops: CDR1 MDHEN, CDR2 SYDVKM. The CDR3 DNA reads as TGTGCCAGCAGTTCACGGGACACGGCATCCTACGAGCAGTACTTC. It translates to CASSSRDTASYEQYF.

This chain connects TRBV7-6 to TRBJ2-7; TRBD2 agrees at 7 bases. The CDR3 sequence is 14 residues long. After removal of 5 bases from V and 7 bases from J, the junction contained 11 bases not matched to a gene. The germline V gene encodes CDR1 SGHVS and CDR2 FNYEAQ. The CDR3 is CASSPELGGNEQYF. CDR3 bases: TGTGCCAGCAGCCCCGAGTTGGGGGGGAATGAGCAGTACTTC.

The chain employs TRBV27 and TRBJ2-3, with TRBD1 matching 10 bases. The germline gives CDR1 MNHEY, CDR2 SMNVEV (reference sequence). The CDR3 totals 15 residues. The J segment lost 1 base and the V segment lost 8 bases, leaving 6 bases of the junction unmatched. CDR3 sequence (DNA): TGTGCCAGCGGGATAGACAGGGGGCGCACAGATACGCAGTATTTT. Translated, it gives CASGIDRGRTDTQYF.

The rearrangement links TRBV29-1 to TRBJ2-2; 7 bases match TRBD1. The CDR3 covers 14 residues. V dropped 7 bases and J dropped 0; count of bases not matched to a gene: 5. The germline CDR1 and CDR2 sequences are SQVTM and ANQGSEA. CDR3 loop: CSAKGTANTGELFF. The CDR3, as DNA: TGCAGCGCAAAAGGGACAGCGAACACCGGGGAGCTGTTTTTT.

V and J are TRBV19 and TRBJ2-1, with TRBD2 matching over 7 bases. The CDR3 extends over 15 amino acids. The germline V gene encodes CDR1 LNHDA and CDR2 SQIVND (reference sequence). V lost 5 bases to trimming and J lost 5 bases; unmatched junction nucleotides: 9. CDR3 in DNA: TGTGCCAGTAGTTCCGTGGTCGCGGGAGACAATGAGCAGTTCTTC. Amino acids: CASSSVVAGDNEQFF.

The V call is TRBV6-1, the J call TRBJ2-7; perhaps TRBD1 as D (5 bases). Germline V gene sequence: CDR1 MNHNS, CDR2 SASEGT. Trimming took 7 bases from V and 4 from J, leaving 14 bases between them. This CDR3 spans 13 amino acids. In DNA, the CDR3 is TGTGCCAGCAATCCAGGGCCCACGTACGAGCAGTACTTC. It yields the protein CASNPGPTYEQYF.

CDR3 coding DNA: TGTGCCAGCAGTGGGACTAGGGTCTCCTACGAGCAGTACTTC. Translated: CASSGTRVSYEQYF. The chain carries TRBV27 and TRBJ2-7; 8 nucleotides line up with TRBD2. The CDR3 has 14 residues. The germline gives CDR1 MNHEY, CDR2 SMNVEV (reference sequence). V trimming: 5 bases; J trimming: 0 bases; junction bases outside the gene matches: 3.

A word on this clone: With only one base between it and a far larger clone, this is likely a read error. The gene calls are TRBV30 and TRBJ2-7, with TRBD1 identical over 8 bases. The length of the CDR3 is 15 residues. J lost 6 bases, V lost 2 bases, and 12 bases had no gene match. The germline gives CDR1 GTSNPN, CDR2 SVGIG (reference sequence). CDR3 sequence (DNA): TGTGCCTGGAGTCTAGTGGACAGGGATGTGTCCGAGCAGTACTTC. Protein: CAWSLVDRDVSEQYF.

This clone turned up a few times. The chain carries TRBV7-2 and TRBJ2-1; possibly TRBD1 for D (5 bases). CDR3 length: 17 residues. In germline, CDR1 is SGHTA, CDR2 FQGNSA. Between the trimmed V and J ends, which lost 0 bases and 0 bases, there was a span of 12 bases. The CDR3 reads CASSLARGTVSYNEQFF. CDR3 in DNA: TGTGCCAGCAGCTTAGCAAGGGGTACGGTCTCCTACAATGAGCAGTTCTTC.